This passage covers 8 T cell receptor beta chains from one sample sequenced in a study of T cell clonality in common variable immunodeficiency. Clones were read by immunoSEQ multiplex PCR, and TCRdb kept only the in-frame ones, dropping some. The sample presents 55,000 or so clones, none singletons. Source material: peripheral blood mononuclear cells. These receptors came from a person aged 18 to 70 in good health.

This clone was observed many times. The sequenced CDR3 bases are TGTGCCAGCAGCTTGGAAAGCAACACAGATACG. Protein product: CASSLESNTDT. The CDR3 reads in full as CASSLESNTDTQYF. The rearrangement joins TRBV5-4 to TRBJ2-3; no definite D call. The CDR3 extends 3 residues past the end of the read, so its final part is completed from the germline J gene. With 0 bases removed from V and 2 bases from J, the gap between germline ends came to 7 bases. CDR3 length: 14 residues. CDR1 SGHNT and CDR2 YYREEE come from the germline V gene (reference sequence).

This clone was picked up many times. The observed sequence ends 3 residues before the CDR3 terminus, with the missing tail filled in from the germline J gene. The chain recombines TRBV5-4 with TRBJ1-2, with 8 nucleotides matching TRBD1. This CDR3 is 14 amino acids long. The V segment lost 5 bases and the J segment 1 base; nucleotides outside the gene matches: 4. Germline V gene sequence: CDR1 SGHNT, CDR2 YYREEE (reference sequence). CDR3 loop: CASSTGQDNYGYTF. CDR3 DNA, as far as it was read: TGTGCCAGCAGTACGGGACAGGATAACTATGGC.

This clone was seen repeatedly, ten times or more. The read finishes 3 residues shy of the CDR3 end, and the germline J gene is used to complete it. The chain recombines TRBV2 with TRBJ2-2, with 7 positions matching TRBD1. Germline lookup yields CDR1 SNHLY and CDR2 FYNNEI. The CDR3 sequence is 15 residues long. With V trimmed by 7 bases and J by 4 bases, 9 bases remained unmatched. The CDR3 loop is CASTLGTVGTGELFF. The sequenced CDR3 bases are TGTGCCAGCACCCTTGGGACAGTAGGCACCGGGGAG.

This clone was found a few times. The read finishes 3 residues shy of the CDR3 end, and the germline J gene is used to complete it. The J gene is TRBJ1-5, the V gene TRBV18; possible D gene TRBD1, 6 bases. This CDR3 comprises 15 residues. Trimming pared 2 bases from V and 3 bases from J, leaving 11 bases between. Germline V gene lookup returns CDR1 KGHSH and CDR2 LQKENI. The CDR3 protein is CASSPSGVSNQPQHF. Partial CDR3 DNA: TGTGCCAGCTCACCATCAGGGGTCTCCAATCAGCCC.

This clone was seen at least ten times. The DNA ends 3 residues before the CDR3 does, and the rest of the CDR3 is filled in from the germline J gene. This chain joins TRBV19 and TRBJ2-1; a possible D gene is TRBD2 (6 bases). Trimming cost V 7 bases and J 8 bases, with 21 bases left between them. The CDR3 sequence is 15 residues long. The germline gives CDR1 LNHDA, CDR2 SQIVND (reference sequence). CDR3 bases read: TGTGCCAGTAACCCTAGGCTGGGACTCACAGATGAG. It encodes CASNPRLGLTDE. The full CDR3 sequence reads CASNPRLGLTDEQFF.

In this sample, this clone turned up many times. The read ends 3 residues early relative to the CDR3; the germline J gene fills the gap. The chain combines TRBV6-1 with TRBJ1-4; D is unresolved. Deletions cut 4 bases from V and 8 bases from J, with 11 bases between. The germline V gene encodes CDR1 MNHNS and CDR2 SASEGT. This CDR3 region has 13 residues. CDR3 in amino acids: CASSVRAREKLFF. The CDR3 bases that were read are TGTGCCAGCAGTGTTAGGGCCAGGGAAAAA.

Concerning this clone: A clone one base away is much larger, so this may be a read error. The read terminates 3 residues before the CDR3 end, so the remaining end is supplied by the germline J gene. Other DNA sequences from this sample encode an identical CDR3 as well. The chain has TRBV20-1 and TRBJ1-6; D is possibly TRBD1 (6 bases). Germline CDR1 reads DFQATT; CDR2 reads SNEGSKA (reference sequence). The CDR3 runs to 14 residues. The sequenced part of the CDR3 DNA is TGCAGTGCGACTAACGGACAGTATAATTCGCCC. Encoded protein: CSATNGQYNSP. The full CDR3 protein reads CSATNGQYNSPLHF.

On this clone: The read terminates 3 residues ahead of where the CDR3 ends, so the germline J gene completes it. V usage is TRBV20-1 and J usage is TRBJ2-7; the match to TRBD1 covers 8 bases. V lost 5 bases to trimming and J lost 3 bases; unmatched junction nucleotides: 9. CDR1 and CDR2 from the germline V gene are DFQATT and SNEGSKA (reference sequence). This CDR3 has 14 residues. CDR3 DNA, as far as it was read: TGCAGTGCTCGTCCCGGGACAGGTTTCTACGAG. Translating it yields CSARPGTGFYE. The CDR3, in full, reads CSARPGTGFYEQYF.